The clone carrying this TCR beta chain was recorded once. Its antigen remains unknown. Measured with immunoSEQ multiplex PCR; TCRdb has only the in-frame clones, and not every one. The profile shows roughly 120,000 clones, 65% to 80% of them singletons. The sample is drawn from a study of PD-1 blockade in mismatch repair-deficient tumors. Study overall: Patients had around 11 mismatch repair-deficient cancer types, all previously treated and progressing. Study-level findings and limits: After pembrolizumab, tumor-resident clones rose rapidly, then generally contracted before radiologic responses.

The CDR3 has 14 amino acids. The V gene lost 6 bases and the J gene lost 1 base, with 11 bases spanning the gap. From germline, CDR1 is SGHDT and CDR2 YYEEEE. PCR or immunohistochemistry showed mismatch repair deficiency in every enrolled patient. TCRs were sequenced from a few patients responding to pembrolizumab. This chain uses TRBV5-6 with TRBJ2-1; no definite D call. The input for sequencing was peripheral blood, taken roughly 13 months after starting pembrolizumab. This TCR came from an adult with mismatch repair-deficient cancer. In DNA form, the CDR3 reads TGTGCCAGCATAAGGACGCCGTCCTACAATGAGCAGTTCTTC. Protein: CASIRTPSYNEQFF.